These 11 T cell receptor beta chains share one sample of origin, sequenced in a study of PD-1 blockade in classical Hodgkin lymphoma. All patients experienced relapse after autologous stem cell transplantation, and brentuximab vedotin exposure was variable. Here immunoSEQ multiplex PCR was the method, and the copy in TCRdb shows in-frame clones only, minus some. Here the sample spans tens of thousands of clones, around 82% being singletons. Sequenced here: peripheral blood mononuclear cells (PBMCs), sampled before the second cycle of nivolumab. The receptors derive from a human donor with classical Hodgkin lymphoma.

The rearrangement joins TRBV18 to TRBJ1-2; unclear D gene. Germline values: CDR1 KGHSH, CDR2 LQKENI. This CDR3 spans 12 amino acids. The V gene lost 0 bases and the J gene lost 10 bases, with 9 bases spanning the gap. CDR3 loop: CASSPPRQSYTF. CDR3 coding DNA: TGTGCCAGCTCACCACCTAGGCAGTCCTACACCTTC.

Here the CDR3 reads CASSPWTDFGYGYTF. CDR3 bases: TGTGCCAGCAGTCCATGGACAGATTTTGGATATGGCTACACCTTC. The rearrangement links TRBV27 to TRBJ1-2; a possible D gene is TRBD1 (6 bases). The CDR3 totals 15 residues. V was pared by 5 bases and J by 5 bases, with 18 bases between. Per the germline V gene, CDR1 is MNHEY and CDR2 is SMNVEV (reference sequence).

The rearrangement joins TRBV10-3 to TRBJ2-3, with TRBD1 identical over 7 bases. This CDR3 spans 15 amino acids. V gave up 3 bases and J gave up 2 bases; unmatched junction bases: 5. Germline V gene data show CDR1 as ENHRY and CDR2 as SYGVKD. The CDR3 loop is CAISDDRVFTDTQYF. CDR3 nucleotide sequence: TGTGCCATCAGTGACGACAGGGTATTCACAGATACGCAGTATTTT.

CDR3 nucleotide sequence: TGTGCCAGCAGGAGGGGGACCTATGGCTACACCTTC. It specifies CASRRGTYGYTF. V and J are TRBV28 and TRBJ1-2; tentative D call: TRBD1 (6 bases). This CDR3 is 12 amino acids long. The V end was cut by 6 bases, the J end by 4 bases, with 9 bases between. Germline values: CDR1 MDHEN, CDR2 SYDVKM.

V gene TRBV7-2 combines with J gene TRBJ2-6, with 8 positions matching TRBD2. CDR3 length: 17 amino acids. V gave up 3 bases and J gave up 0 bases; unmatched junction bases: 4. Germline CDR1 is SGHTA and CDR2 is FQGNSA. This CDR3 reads CASSFPAGDSGANVLTF. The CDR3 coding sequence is TGTGCCAGCAGCTTTCCAGCGGGAGACTCTGGGGCCAACGTCCTGACTTTC.

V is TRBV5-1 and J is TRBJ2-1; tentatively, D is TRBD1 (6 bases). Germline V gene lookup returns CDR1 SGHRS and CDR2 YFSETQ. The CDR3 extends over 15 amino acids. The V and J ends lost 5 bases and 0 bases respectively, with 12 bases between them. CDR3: CASSPRGPSYNEQFF. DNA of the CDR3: TGCGCCAGCAGTCCCAGGGGACCCTCCTACAATGAGCAGTTCTTC.

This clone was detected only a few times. DNA for the CDR3: TGTGCCAGTAGGGCGAGTGGCCCGAATAGCAATCAGCCCCAGCATTTT. Translation: CASRASGPNSNQPQHF. This chain joins TRBV19 and TRBJ1-5, with unresolved D. V dropped 6 bases and J dropped 0 bases, with 15 bases sitting between them. The CDR3 is made up of 16 amino acids. Germline V gene data show CDR1 as LNHDA and CDR2 as SQIVND (reference sequence).

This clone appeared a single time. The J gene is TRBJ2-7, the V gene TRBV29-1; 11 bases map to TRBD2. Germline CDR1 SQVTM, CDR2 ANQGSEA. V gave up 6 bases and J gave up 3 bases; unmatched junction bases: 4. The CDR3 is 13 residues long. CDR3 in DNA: TGCAGCGTAATACTAGCGGGAGTCTACGAGCAGTACTTC. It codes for CSVILAGVYEQYF.

The DNA for the CDR3 is TGTGCCAGCAGCCAAGATCTTAAGTGGACAGAAGCTTTCTTT. Its protein is CASSQDLKWTEAFF. V gene TRBV14 combines with J gene TRBJ1-1; TRBD1 might be the D (5 bases). This CDR3 comprises 14 residues. CDR1 is SGHDN and CDR2 is FVKESK in the germline V gene. V lost 0 bases and J lost 8, with 13 bases in between. The whole variable domain, filled in from reference TRBV14 and TRBJ1-1, reads EAGVTQFPSHSVIEKGQTVTLRCDPISGHDNLYWYRRVMGKEIKFLLHFVKESKQDESGMPNNRFLAERTGGTYSTLKVQPAELEDSGVYFCASSQDLKWTEAFFGQGTRLTVV.

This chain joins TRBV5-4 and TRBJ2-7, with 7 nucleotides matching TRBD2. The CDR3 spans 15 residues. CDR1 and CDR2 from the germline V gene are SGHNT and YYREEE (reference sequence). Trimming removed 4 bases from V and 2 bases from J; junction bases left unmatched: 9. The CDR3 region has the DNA TGTGCCAGCAGCCCCGGGCTAGCGGAACCCTACGAGCAGTACTTC. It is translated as CASSPGLAEPYEQYF. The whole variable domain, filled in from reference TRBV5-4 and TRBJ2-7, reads ETGVTQSPTHLIKTRGQQVTLRCSSQSGHNTVSWYQQALGQGPQFIFQYYREEENGRGNFPPRFSGLQFPNYSSELNVNALELDDSALYLCASSPGLAEPYEQYFGPGTRLTVT.

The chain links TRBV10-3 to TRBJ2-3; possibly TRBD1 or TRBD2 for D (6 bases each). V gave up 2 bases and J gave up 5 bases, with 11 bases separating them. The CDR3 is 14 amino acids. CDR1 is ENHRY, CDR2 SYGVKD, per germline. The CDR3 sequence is CAISEGGRRDTQYF. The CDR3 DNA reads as TGTGCCATCAGTGAGGGGGGGCGCAGAGATACGCAGTATTTT.